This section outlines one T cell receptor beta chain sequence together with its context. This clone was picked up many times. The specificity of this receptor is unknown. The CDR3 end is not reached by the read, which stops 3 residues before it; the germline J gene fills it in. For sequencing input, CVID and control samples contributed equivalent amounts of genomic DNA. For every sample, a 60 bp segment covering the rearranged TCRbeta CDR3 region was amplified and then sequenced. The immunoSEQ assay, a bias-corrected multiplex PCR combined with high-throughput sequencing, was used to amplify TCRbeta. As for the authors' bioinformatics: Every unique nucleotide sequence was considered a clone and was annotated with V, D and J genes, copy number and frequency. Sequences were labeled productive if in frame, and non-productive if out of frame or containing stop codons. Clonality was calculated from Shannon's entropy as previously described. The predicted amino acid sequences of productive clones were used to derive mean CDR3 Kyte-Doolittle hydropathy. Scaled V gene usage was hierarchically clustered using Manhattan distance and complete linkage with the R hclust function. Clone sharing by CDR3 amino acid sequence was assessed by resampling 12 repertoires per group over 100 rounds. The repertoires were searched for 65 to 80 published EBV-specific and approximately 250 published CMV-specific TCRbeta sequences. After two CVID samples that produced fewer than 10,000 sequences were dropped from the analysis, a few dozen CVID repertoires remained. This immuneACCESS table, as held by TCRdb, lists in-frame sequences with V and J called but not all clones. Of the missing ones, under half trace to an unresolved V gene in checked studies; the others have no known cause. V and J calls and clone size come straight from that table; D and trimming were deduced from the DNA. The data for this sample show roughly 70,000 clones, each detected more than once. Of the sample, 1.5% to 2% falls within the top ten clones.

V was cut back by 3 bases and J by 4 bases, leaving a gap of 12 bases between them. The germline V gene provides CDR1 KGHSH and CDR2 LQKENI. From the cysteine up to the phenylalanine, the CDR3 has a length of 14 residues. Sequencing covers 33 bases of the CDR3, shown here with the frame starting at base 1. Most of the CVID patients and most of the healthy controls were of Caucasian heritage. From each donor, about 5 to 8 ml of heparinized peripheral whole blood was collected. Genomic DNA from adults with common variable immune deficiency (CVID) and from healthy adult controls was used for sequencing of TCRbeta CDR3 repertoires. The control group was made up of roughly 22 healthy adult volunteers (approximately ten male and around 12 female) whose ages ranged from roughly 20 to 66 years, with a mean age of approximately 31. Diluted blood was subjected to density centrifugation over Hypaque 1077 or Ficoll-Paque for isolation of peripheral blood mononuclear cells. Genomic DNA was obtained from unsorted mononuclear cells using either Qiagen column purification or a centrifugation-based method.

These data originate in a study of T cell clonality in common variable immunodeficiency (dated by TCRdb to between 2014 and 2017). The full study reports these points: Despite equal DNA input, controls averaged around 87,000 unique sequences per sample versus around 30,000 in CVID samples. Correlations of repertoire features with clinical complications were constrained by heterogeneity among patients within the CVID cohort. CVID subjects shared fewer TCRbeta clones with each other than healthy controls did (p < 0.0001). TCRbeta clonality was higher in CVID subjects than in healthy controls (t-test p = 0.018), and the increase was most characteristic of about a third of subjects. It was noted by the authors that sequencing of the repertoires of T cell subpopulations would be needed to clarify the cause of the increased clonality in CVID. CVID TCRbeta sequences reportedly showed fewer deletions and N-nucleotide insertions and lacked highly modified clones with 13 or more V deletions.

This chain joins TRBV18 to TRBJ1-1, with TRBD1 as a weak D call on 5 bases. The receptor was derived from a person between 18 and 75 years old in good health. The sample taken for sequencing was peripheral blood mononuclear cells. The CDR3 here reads CASSPARVGTEAFF. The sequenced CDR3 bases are TGTGCCAGCTCACCGGCCAGGGTTGGCACTGAA.